This T cell receptor beta chain came from a study of OX40 agonist ivuxolimab in advanced cancers. This clone rates as medium-sized. Its target is unknown. The sample holds other DNA sequences that translate to the same CDR3. Study findings and constraints: The mean number of expanded clones was higher in CD8+ T cells than in CD4+. Blood T cells, both CD4+ and CD8+, expanded clonally by week 6 at 0.1 to 3.0 mg/kg.

Germline CDR1 MNHNS, CDR2 SASEGT. V lost 6 bases, J lost 2 bases, and 6 bases stayed unmatched. The CDR3 runs to 15 residues. Measured with immunoSEQ multiplex PCR; TCRdb has only the in-frame clones, and not every one. The sample lists around 29,000 clones, 70% to 90% occurring once. The timepoints at which blood was sampled were baseline, cycle 4 day 1, and cycle 7 day 1. The TCR comes from an adult with an advanced solid tumor such as melanoma, head and neck, liver or kidney cancer. Sample: CD4+ or CD8+ T cells sorted from blood, taken in a trial of the OX40 agonist ivuxolimab. The chain couples TRBV6-1 to TRBJ1-2, with 10 bases that match TRBD1. DNA of the CDR3: TGTGCCAGCAGACCGGGACAGGGGCCCAACTATGGCTACACCTTC. It specifies CASRPGQGPNYGYTF.